Presented here are 9 T cell receptor beta chains from one specimen sequenced in a study of regulatory T cells in long-lasting Graves disease. Indicated time point: persistent/refractory GD, antithyroid drugs over 5 years with positive TRAb. PBMCs provided the RNA from which the TCR library was made. Libraries of TCR beta came from iRepertoire HTBI primers plus Arm-PCR of CDR3 regions. TCRdb processed the multiplex PCR reads anew with MiXCR; each CDR3 protein has one entry. The data contain roughly 700,000 distinct CDR3 sequences, around 30% of them singletons. The specimen was peripheral blood mononuclear cells (PBMCs), collected when the disease was refractory, from a patient treated with antithyroid drugs. These receptor sequences come from a female donor with Graves disease.

The rearrangement joins TRBV20-1 to TRBJ2-7; TRBD1 agrees at 7 bases. With V trimmed by 2 bases and J by 9 bases, 7 bases remained unmatched. The CDR3 contains 12 residues. In germline, CDR1 is DFQATT, CDR2 SNEGSKA (reference sequence). CDR3 in DNA: TGCAGTGCTAGATCAGACAGGGTATCGCAGTACTTC. Translation gives CSARSDRVSQYF.

Concerning this clonotype itself: With a much larger clone just one base away, this may be a read error. The genes are TRBV7-2 and TRBJ1-2, with TRBD1 as a possible D gene (5 bases). With 3 bases removed from V and 0 bases from J, the gap between germline ends came to 8 bases. Germline values: CDR1 SGHTA, CDR2 FQGNSA. The CDR3 is 14 amino acids. CDR3 DNA: TGTGCCAGCAGCTTCGGGGCAGCTAACTATGGCTACACCTTC. Amino acid sequence: CASSFGAANYGYTF.

The gene calls are TRBV2 and TRBJ1-1; 7 bases map to TRBD1. CDR1 and CDR2 from the germline V gene are SNHLY and FYNNEI. The CDR3 is 16 residues long. Trimming at V came to 4 bases and at J to 5 bases, leaving 13 bases not matched to a gene. The CDR3 sequence: CASSGPRGRDWTEAFF. CDR3 nucleotide sequence: TGTGCCAGCAGTGGTCCAAGGGGGCGGGATTGGACTGAAGCTTTCTTT.

This chain joins TRBV7-2 and TRBJ2-7, with 8 bases fitting TRBD2. Trimming removed 1 base from V and 6 bases from J; junction bases left unmatched: 8. This CDR3 comprises 15 residues. Germline CDR1 SGHTA, CDR2 FQGNSA. As DNA, the CDR3 is TGTGCCAGCAGCTTAGATCAAAGCGGGAGTGGCGAGCAGTACTTC. Its translation: CASSLDQSGSGEQYF.

The J gene is TRBJ2-3, the V gene TRBV6-2 or TRBV6-3; 9 bases are a match to TRBD2. The V segment lost 7 bases and the J segment 5 bases; nucleotides outside the gene matches: 10. This CDR3 spans 15 amino acids. Germline V lookup: CDR1 MNHEY, CDR2 SVGEGT. The CDR3, as DNA: TGTGCCAGCAAAGAGACTAGCGGTTGGGGAGATACGCAGTATTTT. Its translation: CASKETSGWGDTQYF.

This clonotype appeared a single time. The chain combines TRBV19 with TRBJ2-7, with 10 bases fitting TRBD1. The CDR3 contains 15 residues. V was pared by 3 bases and J by 3 bases, with 5 bases of the junction left unmatched. Germline assignment: CDR1 LNHDA and CDR2 SQIVND (reference sequence). DNA of the CDR3: TGTGCCAGTAGTATCACCGGGACAGGGGACTACGAGCAGTACTTC. Its translation: CASSITGTGDYEQYF.

This clonotype was picked up a small number of times. The chain links TRBV30 to TRBJ1-6, with a weak D call TRBD1 (5 bases). V was clipped by 6 bases and J by 7 bases, with 19 bases between them. The CDR3 spans 15 residues. From germline, CDR1 is GTSNPN and CDR2 SVGIG (reference sequence). CDR3 bases: TGTGCCTGTACTACCTCCCGGGGACCCAATTCACCCCTCCACTTT. This sequence encodes CACTTSRGPNSPLHF. The full variable domain, in which reference TRBV30 and TRBJ1-6 provide the parts outside the CDR3, is SQTIHQWPATLVQPVGSPLSLECTVEGTSNPNLYWYRQAAGRGLQLLFYSVGIGQISSEVPQNLSASRPQDRQFILSSKKLLLSDSGFYLCACTTSRGPNSPLHFGNGTRLTVT.

This clonotype came up many times. The chain carries TRBV2 and TRBJ2-7, with 7 positions matching TRBD1. The germline V gene has CDR1 SNHLY and CDR2 FYNNEI. With 8 bases clipped from V and 1 base from J, the junction kept 2 bases outside the gene matches. The CDR3 loop spans 12 amino acids. The CDR3 loop is CASRGQSYEQYF. CDR3 DNA sequence: TGTGCCAGCCGGGGACAGTCCTACGAGCAGTACTTC.

There are many counts of this clonotype. This chain connects TRBV11-2 to TRBJ1-1; TRBD1 might be the D (5 bases). Germline values: CDR1 SGHAT, CDR2 FQNNGV. Between the trimmed V and J ends, which lost 5 bases and 5 bases, there was a span of 15 bases. The CDR3 totals 14 residues. CDR3 DNA: TGTGCCAGCAGCCTCGGGGGGGGTAGGACTGAAGCTTTCTTT. This codes for CASSLGGGRTEAFF.